This T cell receptor beta chain was identified in a study of blood T cell repertoires in COVID-19. Study in general: Acute and convalescent COVID-19 specimens originated in the United States, Italy and Spain. The analysed material was cDNA or gDNA that came from T cells, B-cell-depleted T cells, or PBMCs.

Trimming took off 7 bases at V and 0 bases at J, with 7 bases between the two ends. The CDR3 is 13 amino acids. Germline assignment: CDR1 WSHSY and CDR2 SAAADI. Assignment of participants to cohorts was predicated upon participant-reported clinical history. The recovered donors of Cohort 3 showed two negative PCRs, clearance, or symptom resolution. Data came from immunoSEQ multiplex PCR; TCRdb stores just in-frame clones and leaves some out. Here the sample spans about 200,000 clones, approximately 90% being singletons. Sequencing was done on a sample of PBMCs or T cells enriched from blood (not recorded which). V is TRBV10-2 and J is TRBJ1-5; no reliable D call. This receptor was taken from a man between 25 and 39 years old who had recovered from COVID-19. The chain's CDR3 is CASTLSSNQPQHF. CDR3 in DNA: TGCGCCAGCACGTTGAGTAGCAATCAGCCCCAGCATTTT.